This paragraph reports one T cell receptor (beta chain). The antigen it binds to is not known. The sample holds no much larger clone one base away, and base qualities are not on file. As encoded in the germline V gene (reference sequence), CDR1 is MNHEY while CDR2 is SMNVEV. The CDR3 has 14 amino acids, counting the end cysteine and phenylalanine. The DNA shown is the 42-base CDR3, in frame from base 1. V was cut back by 0 bases and J by 4 bases, leaving a gap of 9 bases between them. The library was made by RACE. Sequencer: NextSeq 500. During library preparation, unique molecular identifiers were attached to individual cDNA molecules so that TCRs could be counted in a quantitative, reproducible way. For every blood RNA sample, sequencing covered both the TCR alpha and TCR beta chains. On the authors' methods: The median number of TCRs per sample was 95,638, ranging from about 23,224 to 700,000. The Decombinator software suite was used to annotate V, J and CDR3 in the TCR reads. For PS versus PT1 abundance plots, all samples were subsampled to the same number of TCRs (28,000). Expanded TCRs were defined as absent before sensitization and observed at least eight times at the 2-week time point. Using fastp at Q25 and MiXCR, TCRdb reprocessed the public reads and kept productive beta chains. Entries are consolidated by CDR3 protein sequence, retaining the most common genes and DNA. The V and J calls shown here were made by TCRdb, not taken from the authors' results. The sample yields under 200,000 distinct CDR3 sequences; under 35% were counted once. In total, the top ten clones hold about 2.8% of the sample.

These data originate in a study of human T cells and chemical hapten exposure (dated by TCRdb to about 2021). Some background on the complete study: For sensitization, 2% DPC in acetone was applied to a roughly 2 cm by roughly 2 cm area of upper inner arm skin. The libraries were sequenced as a pool, and the TCR yield per sample differed mostly because of small variations in library volumes within the pool. Patients additionally received weekly therapeutic DPC doses to the scalp throughout the approximately 25-week study period. The mostly female patient cohort included alopecia areata with under or over 50% scalp involvement, alopecia totalis and alopecia universalis. Patch testing was performed on the upper back with Finn chambers containing 0.01% DPC, and the patch tests were scored after 6 days according to International Contact Dermatitis Research Group standards. Blood for TCR sequencing was provided by twenty-nine alopecia patients at one to four time points (pre-sensitization, 2, 6 and 24 weeks). Patient blood was sampled pre-sensitization (week 0) and at 2, 6 and about 24 weeks after DPC sensitization. This study followed changes in the peripheral blood TCR repertoire in vivo during primary and secondary sensitization of alopecia patients to the hapten diphenylcyclopropenone (DPC). What the study reported, not specific to this receptor: Repeated subsampling changed both the strength of the expansion versus patch-test correlation and the threshold at which that correlation became significant. Significantly more large CDR3 similarity clusters were formed by expanded TCRs than by pre-sensitization or healthy control sets, consistent with antigen-driven responses. Because every patient had alopecia, a presumed autoimmune disease, the patients' immune response might differ from that of healthy individuals. The number of PT1 expanded TCRs positively correlated with patch test score, significant at thresholds 8, 16 and 32 but not 4. The number of TCRs above 1 in 1000 frequency did not change with DPC sensitization; there was no evidence of global repertoire structure alterations.

The time point label, read with the paper, signifies: pre-sensitization, week 0. The sample's treatment or condition label, decoded: therapeutic diphenylcyclopropenone sensitization with weekly scalp DPC. At each patch-test visit, blood was drawn before the patch test was applied. Eligible patients were aged 18 to 70, diagnosed with alopecia, deemed suitable for DPC therapy, and excluded if pregnant. Total RNA was isolated from unfractionated whole blood collected in Tempus Blood RNA tubes. The source of this sequence is a woman in her twenties or thirties with alopecia areata. Some clones in this sample may be carry-over from other donors' samples. Specimen: whole blood, collected in connection with sensitization to the hapten diphenylcyclopropenone (DPC). The V gene is TRBV27 and the J gene is TRBJ1-1; TRBD1 is perhaps the D gene, given 6 matching bases. The nucleotide sequence reads as follows: TGTGCCAGCAGTTTATCAGGGGGAGGCACTGAAGCTTTCTTT. Its coded protein is CASSLSGGGTEAFF.